Shown below are 12 T cell receptor beta chains from a single sample sequenced in a study of shared clonotypes between healthy human individuals. Clones were sequenced by immunoSEQ multiplex PCR, and TCRdb holds only the in-frame ones, with some missing. The profile shows about 2.4 million clones, 80% to 95% of them singletons. Material: naive CD4+ T cells from PBMCs. Subset denoted: CD45RA+ positively selected. These receptors all stem from a young man in good health. Some clones in this sample may be carry-over from other donors' samples.

This chain connects TRBV18 to TRBJ2-5; 8 bases line up with TRBD2. V gave up 4 bases and J gave up 5 bases; unmatched junction bases: 6. Looked up from germline, CDR1 is KGHSH and CDR2 is LQKENI. The CDR3 spans 14 residues. For the CDR3, the DNA is TGTGCCAGCTCACAAACGGGGGGGCAGGAGACCCAGTACTTC. Translating it yields CASSQTGGQETQYF.

This clone was observed a single time. V gene TRBV5-1 combines with J gene TRBJ1-4; D is unresolved. CDR1 and CDR2 from the germline V gene are SGHRS and YFSETQ. CDR3 length: 14 amino acids. The V gene lost 2 bases and the J gene lost 7 bases, with 12 bases spanning the gap. CDR3 bases: TGCGCCAGCAGCTTTGGGAGTGGATTTGAAAAACTGTTTTTT. Translated, it gives CASSFGSGFEKLFF.

The chain is built from TRBV19 and TRBJ2-7; 8 nucleotides match TRBD1. J lost 3 bases, V lost 9 bases, and 13 bases had no gene match. The CDR3 totals 15 residues. The germline gives CDR1 LNHDA, CDR2 SQIVND (reference sequence). Here the CDR3 reads CASSISGTGNYEQYF. Written as DNA, the CDR3 is TGTGCCAGCTCTATCTCCGGGACAGGAAACTACGAGCAGTACTTC.

This chain links TRBV5-4 with TRBJ2-5; no firm D call. V lost 4 bases and J lost 3, with 10 bases in between. From germline, CDR1 is SGHNT and CDR2 YYREEE (reference sequence). The CDR3 loop spans 13 amino acids. Here the CDR3 DNA reads TGTGCCAGCAGCCGGCTAGAGGAAGAGACCCAGTACTTC. Its translation: CASSRLEEETQYF. The whole variable domain, remainder taken from reference TRBV5-4 and TRBJ2-5, is ETGVTQSPTHLIKTRGQQVTLRCSSQSGHNTVSWYQQALGQGPQFIFQYYREEENGRGNFPPRFSGLQFPNYSSELNVNALELDDSALYLCASSRLEEETQYFGPGTRLLVL.

V and J are TRBV18 and TRBJ2-3; D remains unclear. The germline gives CDR1 KGHSH, CDR2 LQKENI. This CDR3 has 17 residues. V was shortened by 1 base and J by 2 bases, with 16 bases between the two germline ends. DNA for the CDR3: TGTGCCAGCTCACCACGAGGATCTGAAGTGTCCACAGATACGCAGTATTTT. It yields the protein CASSPRGSEVSTDTQYF.

The rearrangement links TRBV27 to TRBJ2-3; 7 bases map to TRBD2. Trimming at V came to 7 bases and at J to 7 bases, leaving 17 bases not matched to a gene. CDR3 length: 16 residues. Germline V gives CDR1 MNHEY, CDR2 SMNVEV (reference sequence). The CDR3: CASTQFPGGALNTQYF. The DNA for the CDR3 is TGTGCCAGCACCCAGTTCCCGGGAGGCGCTTTGAATACGCAGTATTTT.

With regard to this clone: Germline and junction disagree at one end, which may indicate a read error. The gene calls are TRBV10-3 and TRBJ2-1; D not certain. CDR3 length equals 12 residues. In germline, CDR1 is ENHRY, CDR2 SYGVKD. The CDR3 loop is CAISVGYDEQFF. CDR3 DNA: TGTGCCATCAGTGTAGGCTACGATGAGCAGTTCTTC.

The CDR3 loop reads CASSPLGRPEKLFF. CDR3 nucleotide sequence: TGCGCCAGCAGCCCTCTGGGAAGACCAGAAAAACTGTTTTTT. The J gene is TRBJ1-4, the V gene TRBV5-1; no firm D call. Trimming shortened V by 4 bases and J by 8 bases, and 15 bases separated the two germline ends. The CDR3 sequence is 14 residues long. Germline CDR1 and CDR2: SGHRS and YFSETQ.

The chain joins TRBV5-4 to TRBJ2-2; D not resolved. The CDR3 length is 14 residues. CDR1 and CDR2 from the germline V gene are SGHNT and YYREEE (reference sequence). The V gene lost 4 bases and the J gene lost 9 bases, with 16 bases spanning the gap. DNA for the CDR3: TGTGCCAGCAGCCCGATAAACTACGACCGGGAGCTGTTTTTT. Its translation: CASSPINYDRELFF.

This clone is a singleton in its sample. V gene TRBV9 combines with J gene TRBJ1-3; TRBD1 might be the D (5 bases). This CDR3 is built from 16 residues. The V end lost 1 base, the J end lost 0 bases, and 11 bases lay between the germline ends. CDR1 is SGDLS and CDR2 is YYNGEE in the germline V gene. The CDR3 spells CASSVIAGSSGNTIYF. The CDR3 DNA follows: TGTGCCAGCAGCGTAATAGCAGGGTCCTCTGGAAACACCATATATTTT.

This chain joins TRBV4-1 and TRBJ1-4; 7 bases agree with TRBD1. The CDR3 has 19 residues. Germline CDR1 MGHRA, CDR2 YSYEKL. V shed 2 bases and J 0 bases; nucleotides not matched to a gene: 12. The CDR3 loop reads CASSQPGQSKNATNEKLFF. Here the CDR3 DNA reads TGCGCCAGCAGCCAACCGGGACAGAGTAAGAATGCAACTAATGAAAAACTGTTTTTT.

The rearrangement uses TRBV7-3 and TRBJ1-1; D not resolved. In germline, CDR1 is SGHTA, CDR2 FQGTGA. Trimming left V 3 bases short and J 3 bases short, with 8 bases between. The CDR3 sequence is 13 residues long. The CDR3 loop is CASSFTRDTEAFF. CDR3 coding DNA: TGTGCCAGCAGCTTTACAAGGGACACTGAAGCTTTCTTT.